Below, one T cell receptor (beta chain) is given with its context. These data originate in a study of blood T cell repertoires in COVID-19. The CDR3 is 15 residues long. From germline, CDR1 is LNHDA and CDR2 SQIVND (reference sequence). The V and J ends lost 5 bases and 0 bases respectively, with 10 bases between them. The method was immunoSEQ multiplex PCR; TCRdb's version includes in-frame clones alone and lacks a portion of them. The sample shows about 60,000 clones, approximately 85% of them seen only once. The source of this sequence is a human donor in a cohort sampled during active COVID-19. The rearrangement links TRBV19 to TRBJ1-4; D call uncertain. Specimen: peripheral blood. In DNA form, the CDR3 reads TGTGCCAGTAGTCCCCTCAGTGCAACTAATGAAAAACTGTTTTTT. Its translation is CASSPLSATNEKLFF. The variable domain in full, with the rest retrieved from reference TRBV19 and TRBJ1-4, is DGGITQSPKYLFRKEGQNVTLSCEQNLNHDAMYWYRQDPGQGLRLIYYSQIVNDFQKGDIAEGYSVSREKKESFPLTVTSAQKNPTAFYLCASSPLSATNEKLFFGSGTQLSVL.